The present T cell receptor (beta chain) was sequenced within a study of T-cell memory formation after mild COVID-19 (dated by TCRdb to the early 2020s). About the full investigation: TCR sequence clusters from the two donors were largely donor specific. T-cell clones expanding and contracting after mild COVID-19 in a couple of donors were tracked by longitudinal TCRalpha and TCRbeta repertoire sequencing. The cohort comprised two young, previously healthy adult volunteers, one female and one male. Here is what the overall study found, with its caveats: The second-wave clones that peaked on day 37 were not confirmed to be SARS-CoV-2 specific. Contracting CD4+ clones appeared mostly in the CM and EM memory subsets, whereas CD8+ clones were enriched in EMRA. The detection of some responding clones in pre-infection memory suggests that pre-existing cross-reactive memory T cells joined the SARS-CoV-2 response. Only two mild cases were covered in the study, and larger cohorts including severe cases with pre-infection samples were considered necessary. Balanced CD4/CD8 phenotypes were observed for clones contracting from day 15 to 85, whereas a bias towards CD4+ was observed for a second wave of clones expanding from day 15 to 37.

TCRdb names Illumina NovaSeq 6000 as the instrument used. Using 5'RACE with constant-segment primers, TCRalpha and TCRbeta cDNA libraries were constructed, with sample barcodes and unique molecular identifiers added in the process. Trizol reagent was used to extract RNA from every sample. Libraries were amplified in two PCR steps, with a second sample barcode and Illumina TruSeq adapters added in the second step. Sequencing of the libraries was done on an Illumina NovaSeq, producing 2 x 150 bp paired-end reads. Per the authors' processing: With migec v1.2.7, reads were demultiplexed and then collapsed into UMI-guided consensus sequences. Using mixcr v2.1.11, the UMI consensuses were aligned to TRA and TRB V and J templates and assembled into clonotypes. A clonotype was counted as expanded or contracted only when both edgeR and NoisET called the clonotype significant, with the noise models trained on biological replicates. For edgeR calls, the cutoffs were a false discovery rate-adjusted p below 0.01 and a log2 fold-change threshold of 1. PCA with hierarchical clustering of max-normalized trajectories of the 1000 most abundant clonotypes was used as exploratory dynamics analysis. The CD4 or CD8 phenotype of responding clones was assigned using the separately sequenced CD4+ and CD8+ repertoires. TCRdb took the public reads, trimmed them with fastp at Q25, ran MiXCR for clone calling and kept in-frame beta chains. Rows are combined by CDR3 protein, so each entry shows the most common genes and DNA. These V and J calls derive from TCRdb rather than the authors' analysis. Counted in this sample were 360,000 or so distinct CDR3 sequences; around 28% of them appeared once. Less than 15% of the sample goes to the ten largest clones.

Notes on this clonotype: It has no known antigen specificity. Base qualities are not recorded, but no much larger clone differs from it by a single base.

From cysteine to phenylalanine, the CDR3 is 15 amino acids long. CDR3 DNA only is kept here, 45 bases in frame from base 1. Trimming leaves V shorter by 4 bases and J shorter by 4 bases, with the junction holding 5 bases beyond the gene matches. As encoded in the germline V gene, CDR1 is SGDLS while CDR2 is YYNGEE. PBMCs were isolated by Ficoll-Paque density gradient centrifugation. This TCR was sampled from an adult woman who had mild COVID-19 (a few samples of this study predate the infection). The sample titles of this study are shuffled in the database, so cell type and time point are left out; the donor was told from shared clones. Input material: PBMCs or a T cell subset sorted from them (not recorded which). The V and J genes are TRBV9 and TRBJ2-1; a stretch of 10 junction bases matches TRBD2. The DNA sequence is TGTGCCAGCAGCCGGGGACTAGCGCAATACAATGAGCAGTTCTTC. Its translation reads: CASSRGLAQYNEQFF. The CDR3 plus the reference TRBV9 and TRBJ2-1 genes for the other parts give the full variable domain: DSGVTQTPKHLITATGQRVTLRCSPRSGDLSVYWYQQSLDQGLQFLIQYYNGEERAKGNILERFSAQQFPDLHSELNLSSLELGDSALYFCASSRGLAQYNEQFFGPGTRLTVL.